This record concerns one T cell receptor beta chain sequence. Its antigen is not known. A single record per CDR3 protein comes from TCRdb applying MiXCR to the reads. The sample shows around 900,000 distinct CDR3 sequences, 31% of them seen only once. The source of the sample is a study of T cell repertoires in cytomegalovirus infection. Across the study: CMV epitopes used comprised recently identified HLA-C-restricted ones and well-studied HLA-B-restricted ones. CMV infection plus the matching HLA type was flagged by public TCR beta signatures. Study observations and caveats: Predominance within the ex vivo response was attributable to HLA-C-restricted CMV-specific TCR beta clonotypes. Cumulative public TCR beta family frequency identified CMV carriers with the relevant HLA.

Germline lookup yields CDR1 LNHDA and CDR2 SQIVND (reference sequence). Trimming took 3 bases from V and 3 from J, leaving 9 bases between them. The CDR3 loop spans 14 amino acids. The clonotype originates from a human donor in good health (CMV status not recorded). Some clones in this sample may be carry-over from other donors' samples. This chain links TRBV19 with TRBJ2-1, with D tentatively TRBD1 (6 bases). The sample here was cultured CD8+ T cells from PBMCs, taken from culture after CMV antigen stimulation. This CDR3 reads CASSMRGIYNEQFF. The CDR3 DNA sequence: TGTGCCAGTAGTATGAGGGGGATCTACAATGAGCAGTTCTTC.